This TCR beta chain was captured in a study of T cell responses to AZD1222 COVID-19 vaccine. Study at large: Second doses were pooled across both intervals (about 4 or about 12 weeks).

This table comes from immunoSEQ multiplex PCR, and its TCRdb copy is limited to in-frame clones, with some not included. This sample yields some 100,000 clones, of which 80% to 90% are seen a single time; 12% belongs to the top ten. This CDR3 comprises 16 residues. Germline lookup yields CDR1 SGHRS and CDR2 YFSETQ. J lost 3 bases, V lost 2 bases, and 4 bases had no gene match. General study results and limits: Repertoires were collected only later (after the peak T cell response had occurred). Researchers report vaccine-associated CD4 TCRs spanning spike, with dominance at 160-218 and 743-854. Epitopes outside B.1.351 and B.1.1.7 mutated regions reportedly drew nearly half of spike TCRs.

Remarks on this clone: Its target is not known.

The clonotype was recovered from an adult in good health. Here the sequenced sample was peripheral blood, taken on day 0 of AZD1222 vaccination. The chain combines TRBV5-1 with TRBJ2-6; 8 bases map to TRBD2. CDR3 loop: CASSFGRAGGANVLTF. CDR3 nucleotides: TGCGCCAGCAGCTTCGGGAGGGCCGGTGGGGCCAACGTCCTGACTTTC.